Below, 13 T cell receptor beta chains from the same sample are listed, as sequenced in a study of blood T cell repertoires in COVID-19. Method: immunoSEQ multiplex PCR; TCRdb's copy keeps in-frame clones and lacks some. The profile shows 140,000 or so clones, 70% to 90% of them singletons. Material for sequencing was PBMCs or T cells enriched from blood (not recorded which). These receptor sequences come from a woman aged 40 to 50 who had recovered from COVID-19.

The chain employs TRBV19 and TRBJ2-2; D ambiguous. The CDR3 has 16 residues. Germline lookup yields CDR1 LNHDA and CDR2 SQIVND (reference sequence). Trimming shortened V by 1 base and J by 9 bases, and 18 bases separated the two germline ends. The CDR3 DNA reads TGTGCCAGTAGTATAGGGTTTAGTTCCCCCCCCAGGGAGCTGTTTTTT. This gives the protein CASSIGFSSPPRELFF.

CDR3 nucleotides: TGCGCCAGCAGCAGCATTAGAGGGACTAACACCGGGGAGCTGTTTTTT. Its translation is CASSSIRGTNTGELFF. This sequence joins TRBV4-1 and TRBJ2-2, with D possibly TRBD2 on 6 matching bases. The CDR3 spans 16 residues. Germline CDR1 reads MGHRA; CDR2 reads YSYEKL. V was clipped by 5 bases and J by 2 bases, with 15 bases between them.

CDR3 region: CASSQGQGYTDTQYF. For the CDR3, the DNA is TGTGCCAGCAGCCAAGGACAGGGCTACACAGATACGCAGTATTTT. This chain joins TRBV14 and TRBJ2-3; 7 positions agree with TRBD1. After removal of 1 base from V and 2 bases from J, the junction contained 3 bases not matched to a gene. The CDR3 contains 15 residues. Germline V CDR1 and CDR2: SGHDN, FVKESK.

The rearrangement uses TRBV27 and TRBJ2-1, with D possibly being TRBD2 (6 bases). Germline values: CDR1 MNHEY, CDR2 SMNVEV (reference sequence). The CDR3 runs 16 residues. V shed 0 bases and J shed 0 bases, with 9 bases lying between them. The CDR3 reads CASSLSGGDSYNEQFF. The CDR3 region has the DNA TGTGCCAGCAGTTTATCAGGCGGGGACTCCTACAATGAGCAGTTCTTC.

This clone was recorded only once. The chain couples TRBV5-1 to TRBJ1-4; D is possibly TRBD1 (6 bases). Trimming left V 4 bases short and J 2 bases short, with 12 bases between. This CDR3 is 15 amino acids long. CDR1 is SGHRS and CDR2 is YFSETQ in the germline V gene. The chain's CDR3 is CASSHGGGTNEKLFF. CDR3 sequence (DNA): TGCGCCAGCAGCCATGGTGGGGGCACTAATGAAAAACTGTTTTTT.

This clone was seen only once. The chain links TRBV12-3 or TRBV12-4 to TRBJ2-3; D gene ambiguous. The V end lost 6 bases, the J end lost 3 bases, and 10 bases lay between the germline ends. There are 13 residues in the CDR3. The CDR3 DNA reads TGTGCCAGCAGCCCGGCCGGGACAGATACGCAGTATTTT. It translates to CASSPAGTDTQYF.

The chain has TRBV2 and TRBJ1-5; 10 bases fit TRBD1. The CDR3 is 13 amino acids. Germline values: CDR1 SNHLY, CDR2 FYNNEI. The junction had 6 bases not matched to a gene; V was cut back by 6 bases and J by 10 bases. CDR3 nucleotide sequence: TGTGCCAGCAGAACCGGGACAGGGGACCCCCAGCATTTT. Its translation: CASRTGTGDPQHF. The whole variable domain, filled in from reference TRBV2 and TRBJ1-5, reads EPEVTQTPSHQVTQMGQEVILRCVPISNHLYFYWYRQILGQKVEFLVSFYNNEISEKSEIFDDQFSVERPDGSNFTLKIRSTKLEDSAMYFCASRTGTGDPQHFGDGTRLSIL.

The rearrangement links TRBV27 to TRBJ2-5, with 8 bases identical to TRBD1. This CDR3 is built from 15 residues. Germline CDR1 reads MNHEY; CDR2 reads SMNVEV (reference sequence). V lost 5 bases and J lost 5; bases outside the gene matches: 10. CDR3 amino acids: CASSGVGRGPETQYF. For the CDR3, the DNA is TGTGCCAGCAGTGGGGTCGGCAGGGGGCCCGAGACCCAGTACTTC.

This clone appeared a single time. The genes are TRBV27 and TRBJ2-2, with no clear D. The CDR3 extends over 14 amino acids. The V gene's germline CDR1 is MNHEY and CDR2 SMNVEV (reference sequence). The germline V and J ends were trimmed by 3 bases and 0 bases, with 5 bases remaining between them. The CDR3 nucleotides are TGTGCCAGCAGTTTTCAGACGAACACCGGGGAGCTGTTTTTT. This gives the protein CASSFQTNTGELFF.

The rearrangement joins TRBV5-4 to TRBJ1-6; TRBD1 aligns across 8 bases. Trimming removed 0 bases from V and 7 bases from J; junction bases left unmatched: 0. CDR1 and CDR2 from the germline V gene are SGHNT and YYREEE (reference sequence). This CDR3 has 14 amino acids. The CDR3: CASSLGQGNSPLHF. DNA for the CDR3: TGTGCCAGCAGCTTGGGACAGGGGAATTCACCCCTCCACTTT.

The CDR3 here is CASSLRLAGRETQYF. CDR3 nucleotide sequence: TGTGCCAGCAGTTTACGGCTAGCGGGGCGGGAGACCCAGTACTTC. The chain combines TRBV27 with TRBJ2-5; 9 bases fit TRBD2. CDR3 length: 15 residues. The V gene's germline CDR1 is MNHEY and CDR2 SMNVEV (reference sequence). V gave up 2 bases and J gave up 5 bases; unmatched junction bases: 6.

This rearrangement joins TRBV28 to TRBJ1-4; 9 positions agree with TRBD1. V gave up 4 bases and J gave up 3 bases; unmatched junction bases: 6. The CDR3 totals 16 residues. CDR1 and CDR2 (germline): MDHEN, SYDVKM. This CDR3 reads CASSSLDRGANEKLFF. The CDR3 DNA follows: TGTGCCAGCAGTTCACTGGACAGGGGTGCTAATGAAAAACTGTTTTTT.

The chain couples TRBV28 to TRBJ2-3; D is unclear. Trimming removed 4 bases from V and 2 bases from J, with 22 bases in between. From germline, CDR1 is MDHEN and CDR2 SYDVKM. This CDR3 comprises 18 residues. The CDR3 sequence is CASSSFGWPQAPTDTQYF. CDR3 in DNA: TGTGCCAGCAGTTCTTTTGGGTGGCCCCAAGCGCCCACAGATACGCAGTATTTT.